This TCR beta chain was recorded in a study of blood T cell repertoires in COVID-19. Germline CDR1 is MRHNA and CDR2 is SNTAGT. Trimming removed 4 bases from V and 9 bases from J; junction bases left unmatched: 7. The CDR3 consists of 14 residues. Method: immunoSEQ multiplex PCR; TCRdb's copy keeps in-frame clones and lacks some. Found here are about 220,000 clones, about 86% of them singletons; the top ten hold 3%. The genes are TRBV6-4 and TRBJ2-1; 9 bases are shared with TRBD2. The source is a woman in her twenties or thirties who had recovered from COVID-19. Material for sequencing was peripheral blood. DNA of the CDR3: TGTGCCAGCAGTGGGGTAGCGGGAGCGGGTGAGCAGTTCTTC. It specifies CASSGVAGAGEQFF.